The TCR beta chain described here comes from a study of blood T cell repertoires in COVID-19. Study summary: Nucleic acid was either cDNA or gDNA, and it came from T cells, B-cell-depleted T cells, or PBMCs.

Clones were read by immunoSEQ multiplex PCR, and TCRdb kept only the in-frame ones, dropping some. Here the sample spans about 220,000 clones, roughly four fifths being singletons. This CDR3 has 16 residues. CDR1 is MGHDK and CDR2 is SYGVNS in the germline V gene. V trimming: 7 bases; J trimming: 3 bases; junction bases outside the gene matches: 12. This sequence joins TRBV25-1 and TRBJ2-3, with 8 nucleotides matching TRBD2. This sequence was found in a middle-aged woman with active or convalescent COVID-19. The sequenced sample consisted of peripheral blood. The CDR3 loop reads CASIEGRGAVTDTQYF. The DNA for the CDR3 is TGTGCCAGCATCGAAGGGCGGGGGGCGGTGACAGATACGCAGTATTTT.